This is a list of T cell receptor beta chains from one sample in a study of blood T cell repertoires in COVID-19. Repertoires were generated with immunoSEQ multiplex PCR, while TCRdb's copy carries only in-frame clones and drops some. The table records 220,000 or so clones, 80% of them present only once. The sequencing input was peripheral blood. These receptors all come from a woman in her 70s with acute or convalescent COVID-19. Each CDR3 is given with its conserved first and last residue. The D gene is left open where the match is weak. Size is stated for part of the rows, as once, few or many counts, or as a class when the clone is expanded.

.	.	TRBV28	TRBJ1-2	CASSSRSGGYTF	TGTGCCAGCAGTTCTCGATCGGGTGGCTACACCTTC
.	.	TRBV7-2	TRBJ1-1	CASSRKGGTEAFF	TGTGCCAGCAGCAGGAAAGGGGGCACTGAAGCTTTCTTT
.	few	TRBV28	TRBJ1-1	CASTRPRADTEAFF	TGTGCCAGCACCCGGCCCAGGGCCGACACTGAAGCTTTCTTT
.	.	TRBV2	TRBJ1-5	CASSEMSYNQPQHF	TGTGCCAGCAGTGAAATGTCCTACAATCAGCCCCAGCATTTT
TRBD1	.	TRBV27	TRBJ1-5	CASSPRGQYSNQPQHF	TGTGCCAGCAGTCCACGGGGACAGTATAGCAATCAGCCCCAGCATTTT
.	.	TRBV27	TRBJ1-5	CASTATGGNQPQHF	TGTGCCAGCACCGCGACAGGCGGCAATCAGCCCCAGCATTTT
TRBD1	few	TRBV27	TRBJ2-7	CASSLAPDRPSSYEQYF	TGTGCCAGCAGTTTGGCACCGGACAGGCCGAGCTCCTACGAGCAGTACTTC
TRBD2	.	TRBV7-3	TRBJ2-5	CASSLSPLGVLAGGQETQYF	TGTGCCAGCAGCTTAAGCCCCCTCGGTGTTTTAGCGGGAGGGCAAGAGACCCAGTACTTC
TRBD1	.	TRBV10-3	TRBJ2-7	CAISRQGIYEQYF	TGTGCCATCAGTCGACAGGGTATCTACGAGCAGTACTTC
.	.	TRBV5-1	TRBJ1-3	CASSFTGPSGNTIYF	TGCGCCAGCAGCTTTACAGGGCCCTCTGGAAACACCATATATTTT
.	.	TRBV7-6	TRBJ1-1	CASSLAELNTEAFF	TGTGCCAGCAGCTTAGCAGAGTTGAACACTGAAGCTTTCTTT
.	.	TRBV6-5	TRBJ1-1	CASSLQLNTEAFF	TGTGCCAGCAGTCTACAGCTGAACACTGAAGCTTTCTTT
.	.	TRBV7-2	TRBJ1-5	CASSLYRAGNQPQHF	TGTGCCAGCAGCTTATACAGGGCCGGCAATCAGCCCCAGCATTTT
.	.	TRBV11-2	TRBJ2-3	CASSLGAQLNTDTQYF	TGTGCCAGCAGCTTGGGGGCCCAACTAAACACAGATACGCAGTATTTT
TRBD2	.	TRBV7-9	TRBJ2-7	CASSLAVSGRIHEQYF	TGTGCCAGCAGCTTAGCCGTTAGCGGGAGGATCCACGAGCAGTACTTC
.	.	TRBV3-1/TRBV3-2	TRBJ2-2	CASSRDTGELFF	TGTGCCAGCAGTCGGGACACCGGGGAGCTGTTTTTT
.	.	TRBV19	TRBJ2-7	CASSIDGDEQYF	TGTGCCAGTAGTATAGACGGGGACGAGCAGTACTTC
TRBD1	few	TRBV28	TRBJ1-4	CASRPRQGRGEKLFF	TGTGCCAGCAGACCAAGACAGGGTCGAGGTGAAAAACTGTTTTTT
.	few	TRBV7-7	TRBJ2-1	CASSLLTVYNEQFF	TGTGCCAGCAGCTTACTCACAGTGTACAATGAGCAGTTCTTC
TRBD1	few	TRBV19	TRBJ1-3	CASSIPGQGNTIYF	TGTGCCAGTAGTATCCCGGGACAGGGAAACACCATATATTTT
.	.	TRBV30	TRBJ1-5	CAWSVGSDRGQPQHF	TGTGCCTGGAGTGTAGGGTCAGACCGGGGGCAGCCCCAGCATTTT